This record concerns one T cell receptor (beta chain) sequence. What it binds is unknown. From the germline J gene comes the end of the CDR3, since the read stops 3 residues before it. After removal of 5 bases from V and 4 bases from J, the junction contained 7 bases not matched to a gene. The CDR3 has 14 residues. Germline-derived CDR1 and CDR2 are SQVTM and ANQGSEA. The assay was immunoSEQ multiplex PCR, and TCRdb's table has in-frame clones only and misses some. Reported are about 30,000 clones; the ten largest clones contain roughly an eighth. The data stem from a study of Tregs in tolerant kidney transplant recipients. Whole-study results and caveats: Tolerant patients' donor-specific Tregs expanded beyond overall Tregs, suggesting antigen-driven growth.

Unstimulated regulatory T cells (CD4+CD25+CD127-), CD4+CD25- non-regulatory cells, CD4 and CD8 cells were FACS-sorted from thawed PBMCs. The TCR originated in a human donor who received a combined kidney and bone marrow transplant. The specimen was CD8+ T cells from blood, collected before the transplant. The chain is built from TRBV29-1 and TRBJ2-1, with 8 bases lining up with TRBD2. The CDR3 loop reads CSVNPGTSYNEQFF. The CDR3 DNA, read in part, is TGCAGCGTTAATCCCGGGACTAGTTACAATGAG.